The clone carrying this T cell receptor (beta chain) was seen only a few times. Its antigen remains unidentified. This sample was taken from a study of T cells in tumors after PD-1 blockade. Study-level background: Daily vismodegib 150 mg continued in a subset of anti-PD-1-treated patients.

The protocol was immunoSEQ multiplex PCR, while the TCRdb copy is restricted to in-frame clones and leaves out a portion. The data show 60,000 or so clones, over 75% seen once. The germline gives CDR1 MGHRA, CDR2 YSYEKL. V lost 0 bases, J lost 9 bases, and 12 bases lay in between. CDR3 length equals 15 residues. Findings and caveats of the study: Some novel exhausted tumor clones appeared in pre-treatment blood, suggesting peripheral recruitment.

The gene calls are TRBV4-1 and TRBJ1-6; tentatively, D is TRBD1 (5 bases). This sequence originates from a human donor with basal cell carcinoma. This specimen was PBMCs, taken before anti-PD-1 treatment. The CDR3 sequence: CASSQEDIRISPLHF. For the CDR3, the DNA is TGCGCCAGCAGCCAAGAGGACATTCGTATTTCACCCCTCCACTTT.